The clone carrying this T cell receptor beta chain was recorded a few times. Its antigen is still unknown. Sequencing used immunoSEQ multiplex PCR; TCRdb keeps in-frame clones, though not all of them. In the table there are some 20,000 clones, roughly 74% of which are singletons. CDR3 length: 13 residues. From germline, CDR1 is LNHNV and CDR2 YYDKDF (reference sequence). Trimming shortened V by 3 bases and J by 2 bases, and 8 bases separated the two germline ends. This sample is part of a study of T cell clones after liver transplantation. Regarding the study as a whole: Graft donor-reactive T cells possibly entered the graft instead of undergoing deletion. Compared with third party-reactive sequences, donor-reactive ones declined more, independent of withdrawal success.

The V call is TRBV15, the J call TRBJ2-7; maybe TRBD1 (5 bases). Source: CD8+ T cells from blood, taken about 56 months after liver transplant. The TCR comes from a human patient who received a liver transplant. T cells may partly derive from the graft donor. CDR3 protein: CATSSDSTYEQYF. The CDR3 DNA reads TGTGCCACCAGCAGCGACAGCACCTACGAGCAGTACTTC.